This paragraph reports one T cell receptor beta chain. This entry is derived from a study of cytomegalovirus exposure and HLA in healthy donors. TCRdb's copy holds only in-frame clones and misses some; the assay was immunoSEQ multiplex PCR. In the table there are more than 55,000 clones, about 95% of which are singletons. The donors belonged to the approximately 110-subject validation cohort, separate from the approximately 700-subject first cohort. Germline V gene lookup returns CDR1 MNHEY and CDR2 SMNVEV (reference sequence). The CDR3 has 13 amino acids. V was pared by 2 bases and J by 11 bases, with 15 bases between.

The receptor was derived from a woman under 30 in good health and CMV-seronegative. Material: PBMCs. The chain joins TRBV27 to TRBJ1-1, with D maybe TRBD1 (6 bases). The chain's CDR3 is CASSLDRHDAAFF. DNA of the CDR3: TGTGCCAGCAGTTTAGACAGGCATGACGCTGCTTTCTTT.